A selection of T cell receptor beta chains follows, all from one sample in a study of blood T cell repertoires in COVID-19. The assay was immunoSEQ multiplex PCR, and TCRdb's table has in-frame clones only and misses some. This repertoire shows about 150,000 clones, more than 65% found once; its top ten account for roughly 4.2%. Material: peripheral blood. The source is a man aged 55 to 70 with acute or convalescent COVID-19. The CDR3 runs from the conserved cysteine through the conserved F or W. A D gene is named only where the DNA matches it firmly. Expanded clones get a size class; other rows say once, few or many, or leave the size out.

abundance | j_gene | d_gene | v_gene | CDR3aa | CDR3nt
NA | TRBJ1-2 | TRBD1 | TRBV3-1/TRBV3-2 | CASSQLTGGRGYTF | TGTGCCAGCAGTCAATTAACAGGGGGACGGGGCTACACCTTC
NA | TRBJ2-1 | NA | TRBV28 | CASSLAKWTSYNEQFF | TGTGCCAGCAGTTTGGCGAAGTGGACATCCTACAATGAGCAGTTCTTC
NA | TRBJ1-2 | TRBD1 | TRBV12-5 | CASGSRDRGNYGYTF | TGTGCTAGTGGTTCCCGGGACAGGGGGAACTATGGCTACACCTTC
NA | TRBJ1-1 | NA | TRBV5-1 | CASSPGRNLNTEAFF | TGCGCCAGCAGCCCAGGTCGTAATTTGAACACTGAAGCTTTCTTT
NA | TRBJ2-1 | NA | TRBV9 | CASSVSGQYNEQFF | TGTGCCAGCAGCGTTAGCGGACAATACAATGAGCAGTTCTTC
NA | TRBJ2-7 | TRBD1 | TRBV19 | CASSIYFGTGNYEQYF | TGTGCCAGTAGTATATATTTCGGGACAGGAAACTACGAGCAGTACTTC
NA | TRBJ2-7 | TRBD1 | TRBV3-1/TRBV3-2 | CASSPDRDDSYEQYF | TGTGCCAGCAGCCCGGACAGGGACGACTCCTACGAGCAGTACTTC
NA | TRBJ2-1 | TRBD2 | TRBV20-1 | CSASPIPGTSGIYNEQFF | TGCAGTGCTAGTCCGATTCCCGGGACTAGCGGGATCTACAATGAGCAGTTCTTC
NA | TRBJ2-2 | NA | TRBV6-1 | CASRPLGTGELFF | TGTGCCAGCAGACCACTAGGCACCGGGGAGCTGTTTTTT
once | TRBJ1-5 | NA | TRBV10-1 | CASSFREPPQGNQPQHF | TGCGCCAGCAGTTTCCGGGAACCCCCCCAAGGAAATCAGCCCCAGCATTTT
NA | TRBJ2-5 | TRBD1 | TRBV7-2 | CASSLEGRGLGETQYF | TGTGCCAGCAGCTTAGAGGGAAGGGGGCTGGGGGAGACCCAGTACTTC
NA | TRBJ1-5 | NA | TRBV29-1 | CSVEPGGGQPQHF | TGCAGCGTTGAACCTGGGGGGGGGCAGCCCCAGCATTTT
NA | TRBJ1-3 | NA | TRBV28 | CASSSPGQSGNTIYF | TGTGCCAGCAGTTCCCCCGGACAGTCTGGAAACACCATATATTTT
many | TRBJ2-2 | NA | TRBV13 | CASGSWGVNTGELFF | TGTGCCAGCGGGTCTTGGGGGGTGAACACCGGGGAGCTGTTTTTT
NA | TRBJ2-3 | NA | TRBV4-2 | CASSPVDGSTDTQYF | TGTGCCAGCAGCCCTGTCGACGGGAGCACAGATACGCAGTATTTT
few | TRBJ2-2 | NA | TRBV5-3 | CARSPRPDWSSTGELFF | TGTGCCAGAAGCCCCAGACCCGACTGGAGCTCGACCGGGGAGCTGTTTTTT
few | TRBJ2-7 | TRBD2 | TRBV9 | CASSYLAGEYEQYF | TGTGCCAGCAGCTACCTAGCGGGGGAGTACGAGCAGTACTTC
NA | TRBJ2-4 | NA | TRBV4-2 | CASSQADRLAKNIQYF | TGTGCCAGCAGCCAAGCCGACAGACTAGCCAAAAACATTCAGTACTTC
NA | TRBJ2-1 | TRBD2 | TRBV7-2 | CASSLGEGGRNEQFF | TGTGCCAGCAGCTTAGGGGAGGGCGGCCGTAATGAGCAGTTCTTC
NA | TRBJ2-1 | TRBD2 | TRBV2 | CASTRGGFCFF | TGTGCCAGCACCCGCGGGGGTTTTTGCTTCTTC
few | TRBJ1-3 | NA | TRBV9 | CASSPRGGTIYF | TGTGCCAGCAGCCCAAGGGGGGGAACCATATATTTT
few | TRBJ2-3 | NA | TRBV7-9 | CASSPYSADTQYF | TGTGCCAGCAGCCCATACAGTGCAGATACGCAGTATTTT
NA | TRBJ2-3 | TRBD1 | TRBV7-9 | CASSLGGQPTTDTQYF | TGTGCCAGCAGCTTAGGGGGACAGCCAACCACAGATACGCAGTATTTT
few | TRBJ1-1 | NA | TRBV10-3 | CAISESTTEAFF | TGTGCCATCAGTGAGTCGACAACTGAAGCTTTCTTT
NA | TRBJ2-6 | NA | TRBV15 | CATSSAGSGANVLTF | TGTGCCACCAGCAGCGCAGGGTCTGGGGCCAACGTCCTGACTTTC
many | TRBJ2-5 | TRBD1 | TRBV7-9 | CASSRRQGARIDQYF | TGTGCCAGCAGCCGCAGACAGGGGGCCCGTATAGACCAGTACTTC
NA | TRBJ2-5 | TRBD2 | TRBV5-4 | CASSLGGREETQYF | TGTGCCAGCAGCTTGGGGGGGAGGGAGGAGACCCAGTACTTC
NA | TRBJ2-7 | TRBD1 | TRBV5-1 | CASSPLDRGYEQYF | TGCGCCAGCAGCCCATTGGACAGGGGGTACGAGCAGTACTTC
NA | TRBJ1-2 | NA | TRBV12-3/TRBV12-4 | CASSSGVGGYTF | TGTGCCAGCAGTTCGGGGGTGGGAGGCTACACCTTC
NA | TRBJ2-7 | NA | TRBV7-9 | CASSSGNIYGYEQYF | TGTGCCAGCAGCTCAGGGAACATATACGGATACGAGCAGTACTTC